This T cell receptor beta chain originates from a study of PD-L1 blockade in urothelial cancer. Study-level results: Each patient had one FFPE tumor sample, not collected immediately before treatment.

Patients were living with locally advanced or metastatic urothelial carcinoma. Here immunoSEQ multiplex PCR was the method, and the copy in TCRdb shows in-frame clones only, minus some. The data contain around 40,000 clones, approximately 34% of them singletons. This CDR3 region has 13 residues. The V and J ends lost 8 bases and 6 bases, in that order; junction bases with no gene match: 6. Per the germline V gene, CDR1 is WSHSY and CDR2 is SAAADI. Comment on this clone: Its target is unknown.

This receptor was taken from a man between 60 and 75 years old with urothelial cancer. J is TRBJ1-4 and V is TRBV10-2, with TRBD1 matching over 7 bases. Sequenced here: tumor tissue, sampled before atezolizumab (anti-PD-L1) treatment. The CDR3 DNA is TGCGCCAGCCGACAGGGCCTGGATGAAAAACTGTTTTTT. It encodes CASRQGLDEKLFF.